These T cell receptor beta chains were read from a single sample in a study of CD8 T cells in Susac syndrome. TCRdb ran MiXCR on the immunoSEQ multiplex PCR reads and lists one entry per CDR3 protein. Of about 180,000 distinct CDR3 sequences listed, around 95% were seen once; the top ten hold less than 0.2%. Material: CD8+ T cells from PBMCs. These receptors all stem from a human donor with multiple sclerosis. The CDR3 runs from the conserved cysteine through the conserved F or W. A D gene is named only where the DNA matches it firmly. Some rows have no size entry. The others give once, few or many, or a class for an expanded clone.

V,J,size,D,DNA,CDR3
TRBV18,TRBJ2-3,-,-,TGTGCCAGCTCACCTGGGAGTGGCACAGATACGCAGTATTTT,CASSPGSGTDTQYF
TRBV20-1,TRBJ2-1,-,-,TGCAGTTACCTATCCTACAATGAGCAGTTCTTC,CSYLSYNEQFF
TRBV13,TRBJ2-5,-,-,TGTGCCAGCAGTCAAGGGATCTACGAGACCCAGTACTTC,CASSQGIYETQYF
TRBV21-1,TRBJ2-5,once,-,TGTGCCAGCAGCAAAGCGCCTGTGGGGTACCAAGAGACCCAGTACTTC,CASSKAPVGYQETQYF
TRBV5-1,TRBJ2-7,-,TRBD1,TGCGCCAGCAGCCAAGCGGGACAGGGGCAGGACGAGCAGTACTTC,CASSQAGQGQDEQYF
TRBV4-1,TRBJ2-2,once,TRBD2,TGCGCCAGCAGCCTGGGACTAGCGGGAGGAACCACCGGGGAGCTGTTTTTT,CASSLGLAGGTTGELFF
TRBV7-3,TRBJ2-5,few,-,TGTGCCAGCAGCTTAAGGCGGGGACGCCCAGGAGAGACCCAGTACTTC,CASSLRRGRPGETQYF
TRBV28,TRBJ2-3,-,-,TGTGCCAGCACTCCGGCTGAAACAGATACGCAGTATTTT,CASTPAETDTQYF
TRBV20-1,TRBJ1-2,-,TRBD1,TGCAGTGCTAGAGATCGGACAGGGACCAGCTATGGCTACACCTTC,CSARDRTGTSYGYTF
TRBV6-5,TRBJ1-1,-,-,TGTGCCAGCAGTTACGGGTTGGGCACTGAAGCTTTCTTT,CASSYGLGTEAFF
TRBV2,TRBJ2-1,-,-,TGTGCCAGCTCCGTCGCGGTCCCGACGGATGAGCAGTTCTTC,CASSVAVPTDEQFF
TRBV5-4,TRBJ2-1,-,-,TGTGCCAGCAGCATTAGGTCCTACAATGAGCAGTTCTTC,CASSIRSYNEQFF
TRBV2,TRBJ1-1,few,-,TGTGCCAGCTCCGGTGGCACTGAAGCTTTCTTT,CASSGGTEAFF
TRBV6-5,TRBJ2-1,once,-,TGTGCCAGCAGTCTGGGCGCGCGGGGCAATGAGCAGTTCTTC,CASSLGARGNEQFF
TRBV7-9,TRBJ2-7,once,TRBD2,TGTGCCAGCAGCTCGGGACTAGCGGGATCTTACGAGCAGTACTTC,CASSSGLAGSYEQYF
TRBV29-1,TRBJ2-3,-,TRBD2,TGCAGCGTTGGCCCCCCAAGGCCAAGCGGGGACACAGATACGCAGTATTTT,CSVGPPRPSGDTDTQYF